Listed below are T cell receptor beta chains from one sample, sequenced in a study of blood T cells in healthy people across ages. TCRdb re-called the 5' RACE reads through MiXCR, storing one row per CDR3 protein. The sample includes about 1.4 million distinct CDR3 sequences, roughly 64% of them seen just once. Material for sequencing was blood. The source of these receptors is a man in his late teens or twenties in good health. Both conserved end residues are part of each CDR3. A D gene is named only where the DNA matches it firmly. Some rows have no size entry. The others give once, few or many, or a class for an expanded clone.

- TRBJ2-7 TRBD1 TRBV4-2 TGTGCCAGCAGCCAAGGGAAGGGTCCGGGACAGTCCTACGAGCAGTACTTC CASSQGKGPGQSYEQYF
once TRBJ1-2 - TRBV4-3 TGCGCCAGCACCCAAGGGGACCCAGGGGTTTATGGCTACACCTTC CASTQGDPGVYGYTF
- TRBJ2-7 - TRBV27 TGTGCCAGCAGTTCCAGCGCGATGTCCTACGAGCAGTACTTC CASSSSAMSYEQYF
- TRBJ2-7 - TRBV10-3 TGTGCCATCAGTGAGCGTATCCTATCGGACGAGCAGTACTTC CAISERILSDEQYF
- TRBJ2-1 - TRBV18 TGTGCCAGCTCACCACAATGGTCACAGGCCAGGGATGAGCAGTTCTTC CASSPQWSQARDEQFF
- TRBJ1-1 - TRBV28 TGTGCCAGCAGTTCACACGTTAGCACTGAAGCTTTCTTT CASSSHVSTEAFF
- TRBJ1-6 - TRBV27 TGTGCCAGCAGTCCGTCCCGGAACCTTAATTCACCCCTCCACTTT CASSPSRNLNSPLHF
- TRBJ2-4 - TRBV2 TGTGCCAGCAGTGACAGCGGCCTAGCCAAAAACATTCAGTACTTC CASSDSGLAKNIQYF
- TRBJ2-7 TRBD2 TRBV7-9 TGTGCCAGCAGCTTTGCGCGGGGGAGAAGCTCCTACAATGAGCAGTACTTC CASSFARGRSSYNEQYF
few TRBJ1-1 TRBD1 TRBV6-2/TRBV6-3 TGTGCCAGCAGTCAGGGACAGGGGATCTCGGCTTTCTTT CASSQGQGISAFF
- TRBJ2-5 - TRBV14 TGTGCCAGCAGCGATTGGGAGTACGACCAGTACTTC CASSDWEYDQYF
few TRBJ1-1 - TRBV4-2 TGTGCCAGCAAACCCCAGGGGAACACTGAAGCTTTCTTT CASKPQGNTEAFF
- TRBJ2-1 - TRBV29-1 TGCAGCGTTGAAGATCTTGGTTACAATGAGCAGTTCTTC CSVEDLGYNEQFF
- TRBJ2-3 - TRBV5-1 TGCGCCAGCAGCTTCGGCCGCTCCCCCAGCACAGATACGCAGTATTTT CASSFGRSPSTDTQYF
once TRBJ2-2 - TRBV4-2 TGTGCTACGGAGGGATCAACGAACACCGGGGAGCTGTTTTTT CATEGSTNTGELFF
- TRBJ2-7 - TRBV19 TGTGCCAGTAGTCCGATAGGAGGCGTCGAGCAGTACTTC CASSPIGGVEQYF
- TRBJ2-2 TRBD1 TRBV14 TGTGCCAGCAGCCAATGGGACAGGGCAATCACCGGGGAGCTGTTTTTT CASSQWDRAITGELFF
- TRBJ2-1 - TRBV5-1 TGCGCCAGCAGCTTGGTAGGTCTCAATGAGCAGTTCTTC CASSLVGLNEQFF
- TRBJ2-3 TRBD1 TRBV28 TGTGCCAGCAGTGAGACAGGGGCCCGAATTGGTACGCAGTATTTT CASSETGARIGTQYF
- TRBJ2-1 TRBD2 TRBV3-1 TGTGCCAGCACTCCGGGGGGATACTACAATGAGCAGTTCTTC CASTPGGYYNEQFF
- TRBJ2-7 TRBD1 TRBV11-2 TGTGCCAGCCTACAGGGGTCCGAGCAGTACTTC CASLQGSEQYF
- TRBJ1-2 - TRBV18 TGTGCCGGCTCACCCCCGACGGATAACTATGGCTACACCTTC CAGSPPTDNYGYTF
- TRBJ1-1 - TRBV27 TGTGCCAGCAGTGCCGAAACAGTCTCTAGATGGGGAGCTTTCTTT CASSAETVSRWGAFF
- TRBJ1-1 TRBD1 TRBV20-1 TGCAGTGCCGACAGGGTACCGAACACTGAAGCTTTCTTT CSADRVPNTEAFF
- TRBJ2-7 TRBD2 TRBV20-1 TGCAGTGTCCCTAGCGGGGGGTACGAGCAGTACTTC CSVPSGGYEQYF
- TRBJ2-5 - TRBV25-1 TGTGCCAGCAGTCGGGACACCACCGGCCAAGAGACCCAGTACTTC CASSRDTTGQETQYF
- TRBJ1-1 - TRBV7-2 TGTGCCAGCAGCTTAGCCTACTGGGGCGGCACCACTGGAGCTTTCTTT CASSLAYWGGTTGAFF
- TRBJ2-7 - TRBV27 TGTGCCAGCAGTACTGGGAATCCTTATCTAAGCGAGCAGTACTTC CASSTGNPYLSEQYF
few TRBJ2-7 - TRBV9 TGTGCCAGCAGCGTAGGGGGGCAGTCATCCTACGAGCAGTACTTC CASSVGGQSSYEQYF